The following is a T cell receptor (beta chain) sequence with its context. As originally analysed: Nucleated cell number was recorded as an estimate derived from reference gene primer amplification. Using immunoSEQ multiplex PCR, the repertoire was profiled, and TCRdb retains in-frame clones only, with some absent. V, J and clone size are those of that table, while D and trimming were read from the DNA. The sample contains 200,000 to 250,000 clones, 70% to 90% of which appear only once. Germline V gives CDR1 PRHDT, CDR2 FYEKMQ (reference sequence). The CDR3 spans 14 residues. Unmatched junction bases numbered 10, after V lost 9 bases and J lost 8 bases. This specimen belongs to a study of blood T cell repertoires in COVID-19. The overall study: COVID-19 samples from acute and convalescent phases originated in the United States, Italy and Spain. PBMCs, B-cell-depleted T cells, or T cells provided the cDNA or gDNA that made up the material.

This clonotype was sampled from a woman younger than 35 who had recovered from COVID-19. This chain joins TRBV13 and TRBJ1-6; 7 bases match TRBD1. The specimen sequenced was peripheral blood. CDR3 sequence: CASHKGQKYSPLHF. The CDR3 DNA reads as TGTGCCAGTCACAAGGGACAGAAATATTCACCCCTCCACTTT.